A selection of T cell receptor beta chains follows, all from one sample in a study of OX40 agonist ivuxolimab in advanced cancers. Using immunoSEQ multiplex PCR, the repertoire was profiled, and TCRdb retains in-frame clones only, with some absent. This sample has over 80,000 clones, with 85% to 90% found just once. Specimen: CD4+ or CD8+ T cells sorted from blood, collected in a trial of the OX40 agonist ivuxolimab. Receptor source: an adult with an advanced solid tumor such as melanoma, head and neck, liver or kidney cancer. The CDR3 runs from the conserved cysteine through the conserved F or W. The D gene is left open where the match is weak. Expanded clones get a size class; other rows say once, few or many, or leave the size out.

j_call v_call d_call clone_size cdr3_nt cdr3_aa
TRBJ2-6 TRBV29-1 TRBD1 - TGCAGCGTTGAAGGGACAGGGCGATACTCTGGGGCCAACGTCCTGACTTTC CSVEGTGRYSGANVLTF
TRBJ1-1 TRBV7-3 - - TGTGCCAGCAGCCCGCACACGAACACTGAAGCTTTCTTT CASSPHTNTEAFF
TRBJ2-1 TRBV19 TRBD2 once TGTGCCAGTAGTATTCTGGGACTAGCGGGAGGAAATGAGCAGTTCTTC CASSILGLAGGNEQFF
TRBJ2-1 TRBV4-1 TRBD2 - TGCGCCAGCAGCGCTAGCGGTCGAGCCTCTCTCTCTCAGAGAGGAGAGCAGTTCTTC CASSASGRASLSQRGEQFF
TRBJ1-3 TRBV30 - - TGTGCCTGGAGTGTCAATCTCAGGGGTGGAAACACCATATATTTT CAWSVNLRGGNTIYF
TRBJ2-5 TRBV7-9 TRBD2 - TGTGCCAGCAGCTTTGGGACTAGCGGGCAAGAGACCCAGTACTTC CASSFGTSGQETQYF
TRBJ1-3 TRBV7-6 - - TGTGCCAGCAGCTTAGCGCAGAGCTCTGGAAACACCATATATTTT CASSLAQSSGNTIYF
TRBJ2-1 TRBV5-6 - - TGTGCCAGCAGCTCGGCGGTGGGGGTCTACAATGAGCAGTTCTTC CASSSAVGVYNEQFF
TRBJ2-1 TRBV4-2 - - TGTGCCAGCAGCCCAAGGGGCAGACACTACAATGAGCAGTTCTTC CASSPRGRHYNEQFF
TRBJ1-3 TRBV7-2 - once TGTGCCAGCAGCTCCCAAAGGTGGCTCTCTGGAGGGGACACCATATATTTT CASSSQRWLSGGDTIYF
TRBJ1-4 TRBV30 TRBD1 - TGTGCCTGGAGTTTCGGGACAGGAGGTGAAAAACTGTTTTTT CAWSFGTGGEKLFF
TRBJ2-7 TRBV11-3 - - TGTGCCAGCAGCTCCCCACCCGGTGAGCAGTACTTC CASSSPPGEQYF
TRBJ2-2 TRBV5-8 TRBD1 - TGTGCCAGCAGCTTGGAGGTTGGGACAGGTCGCACCGGGGAGCTGTTTTTT CASSLEVGTGRTGELFF
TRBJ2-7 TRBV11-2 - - TGTGCCAGCAGCCCAAAGCTGCGCTCCTACGAGCAGTACTTC CASSPKLRSYEQYF
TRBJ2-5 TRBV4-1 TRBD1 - TGCGCCAGCAGCCAAGATAGGGGCAGGGGGCAAGAGACCCAGTACTTC CASSQDRGRGQETQYF
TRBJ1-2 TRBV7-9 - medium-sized TGTGCCAGCAGCTTAGCGGACCGGGATCGCTTCGACTATGGCTACACCTTC CASSLADRDRFDYGYTF